Following are 5 T cell receptor beta chains from one sample sequenced in a study of graft-versus-host responses after intestinal transplantation (dated by TCRdb to about 2021). Libraries were made using the immunoSEQ multiplex PCR assay. TCRdb retrieved this table from immuneACCESS and kept in-frame rearrangements only. Not all clones are present; in checked studies, unresolved V genes account for under half, and no reason is known for the remainder. Across this sample there are about 27,000 clones, with around 96% seen only once. Of the sample, less than 1% falls within the top ten clones. This material consisted of PBMCs, taken around 30 days after intestinal transplant. The receptors here all came from a human patient who received an intestinal transplant, so some T cells may come from the graft donor.

The chain couples TRBV5-1 to TRBJ2-1; D is possibly TRBD1 (6 bases). The germline V and J ends were trimmed by 2 bases and 5 bases, with 17 bases remaining between them. Germline V CDR1 and CDR2: SGHRS, YFSETQ. This CDR3 has 16 amino acids. CDR3 residues: CASSFGLGTTDNEQFF. The CDR3 DNA is TGCGCCAGCAGCTTTGGTTTAGGGACAACCGACAATGAGCAGTTCTTC.

CDR3 amino acids: CASISDYTDTQYF. CDR3 nucleotides: TGTGCCAGCATAAGTGATTACACAGATACGCAGTATTTT. This chain uses TRBV2 with TRBJ2-3; D remains unclear. The V gene's germline CDR1 is SNHLY and CDR2 FYNNEI. The CDR3 is made up of 13 amino acids. Trimming left V 7 bases short and J 2 bases short, with 10 bases between.

This chain links TRBV6-5 with TRBJ2-1; 8 nucleotides align to TRBD1. In germline, CDR1 is MNHEY, CDR2 SVGAGI. The CDR3 sequence is 16 residues long. J was trimmed by 6 bases and V by 0 bases; bases with no gene match: 7. This CDR3 is CASSYSGTGLGNEQFF. The CDR3 coding sequence is TGTGCCAGCAGTTACTCTGGGACAGGCCTTGGCAATGAGCAGTTCTTC.

V and J are TRBV5-4 and TRBJ2-5; TRBD1 matches at 7 bases. Trimming removed 2 bases from V and 0 bases from J; junction bases left unmatched: 1. Germline V gene data show CDR1 as SGHNT and CDR2 as YYREEE (reference sequence). This CDR3 region has 14 residues. CDR3 DNA: TGTGCCAGCAGCTTACAGGGGTACCAAGAGACCCAGTACTTC. Encoded protein: CASSLQGYQETQYF.

V is TRBV27 and J is TRBJ2-2, with 9 bases aligning to TRBD2. The junction had 5 bases not matched to a gene; V was cut back by 6 bases and J by 0 bases. The CDR3 extends over 16 amino acids. Germline V gives CDR1 MNHEY, CDR2 SMNVEV (reference sequence). For the CDR3, the DNA is TGTGCCAGCAGCACAGCGGGGGGAACGAACACCGGGGAGCTGTTTTTT. Protein: CASSTAGGTNTGELFF.